This T cell receptor beta chain came from a study of human T cells and chemical hapten exposure. Study summary: Upper inner arm skin measuring about 2 cm by about 2 cm received 2% DPC for sensitization. It was small differences in pooled library volume that mainly caused per-sample TCR yields to vary.

There are a few counts of this clonotype. Its target is unknown. Study-level results: Alopecia affected the donors, so their immune response may differ from healthy people's.

CDR1 and CDR2 (germline): LGHNT, FRNRAP. CDR3 length equals 15 residues. Trimming took 1 base from V and 1 from J, leaving 9 bases between them. Individual cDNA molecules (in the library) carried attached unique molecular identifiers. TCRdb fed the RACE reads into MiXCR, producing one record per CDR3 protein. The table lists about 190,000 distinct CDR3 sequences, around 25% of them singletons, with 2% to 2.5% in the top ten. Noted time point: patch test 3, about 24 weeks after DPC sensitization. The treatment was: therapeutic diphenylcyclopropenone sensitization with weekly scalp DPC. The material sequenced was whole blood, taken in connection with sensitization to the hapten diphenylcyclopropenone (DPC). This clonotype was obtained from a woman aged 35 to 49 with alopecia areata. Some clones in this sample may be carry-over from other donors' samples. V and J are TRBV12-5 and TRBJ2-3; D call uncertain. CDR3 DNA: TGTGCTAGTGGTTTGGGGGGTCCCGGCACAGATACGCAGTATTTT. It translates to CASGLGGPGTDTQYF.